This T cell receptor beta chain was captured by sequencing in a study of blood T cell repertoires in COVID-19. Sequenced by immunoSEQ multiplex PCR; TCRdb stores in-frame clones only, minus some. The table has about 160,000 clones, approximately 85% seen once. Seattle enrolled patients during active infection and tracked them longitudinally. In germline, CDR1 is MNHEY, CDR2 SVGAGI. CDR3 length equals 13 residues. V was pared by 4 bases and J by 11 bases, with 15 bases between. This receptor was obtained from a woman in her sixties with COVID-19, enrolled during active disease. The chain couples TRBV6-5 to TRBJ2-1; a weak D match, TRBD1 (6 bases). The sample comprised peripheral blood. CDR3 sequence (DNA): TGTGCCAGCAGTTTCCAGGGGACCGGCCAGCAGTTCTTC. Its translation is CASSFQGTGQQFF.